Shown below are 3 T cell receptor beta chains from a single sample sequenced in a study of blood T cell repertoires in COVID-19. Sequenced by immunoSEQ multiplex PCR; TCRdb stores in-frame clones only, minus some. The table includes roughly 160,000 clones, around 82% detected once. What was sequenced was peripheral blood. All receptors come from a woman aged 80 or over with active or convalescent COVID-19.

This clone was counted a few times. The gene calls are TRBV7-6 and TRBJ2-7; D remains ambiguous. This CDR3 has 14 residues. The V and J ends lost 0 bases and 2 bases respectively, with 8 bases between them. Germline lookup yields CDR1 SGHVS and CDR2 FNYEAQ. The CDR3 reads CASSLAAGTYEQYF. DNA of the CDR3: TGTGCCAGCAGCTTAGCGGCAGGTACCTACGAGCAGTACTTC.

The rearrangement uses TRBV10-1 and TRBJ1-1; 9 bases fit TRBD1. V lost 2 bases, J lost 0 bases, and 1 base stayed unmatched. This CDR3 contains 15 residues. From germline, CDR1 is WNHNN and CDR2 SYGVQD (reference sequence). CDR3 residues: CASSEGTGMNTEAFF. The CDR3, as DNA: TGCGCCAGCAGTGAGGGGACAGGGATGAACACTGAAGCTTTCTTT.

The rearrangement joins TRBV6-5 to TRBJ2-7; the match to TRBD1 covers 9 bases. J lost 3 bases, V lost 5 bases, and 8 bases had no gene match. This CDR3 contains 15 residues. Germline V gene sequence: CDR1 MNHEY, CDR2 SVGAGI. This chain's CDR3 is CASSKPGQGLYEQYF. CDR3 sequence (DNA): TGTGCCAGCAGTAAGCCGGGACAGGGACTCTACGAGCAGTACTTC.